The source of this T cell receptor (beta chain) is a study of Graves' ophthalmopathy and Graves' hyperthyroidism. Study at large: If no ophthalmopathy appeared within 18 months of follow-up, hyperthyroidism was termed stable.

There are a few counts of this clonotype. Its antigen is still unknown. Deletions cut 5 bases from V and 4 bases from J, with 12 bases between. The V gene's germline CDR1 is SGHRS and CDR2 YFSETQ. This CDR3 spans 13 amino acids. Study observations and caveats: The model reached 70% to 71% sensitivity and approximately 72% specificity for predicting ophthalmopathy progression.

The study amplified TCR beta CDR3 regions using RNA transcripts. Amplification began with first-round RT-PCR using HTBI primers, then second-round multiplex PCR was performed. TCRdb called the multiplex PCR reads again in MiXCR, with one record for every CDR3 protein. The sample has over a million distinct CDR3 sequences, less than 45% seen once. Recruitment covered hyperthyroidism patients aged 18 to 65 whose new diagnosis was of under 2 months' duration. This TCR came from an adult man with Graves' hyperthyroidism. V is TRBV5-1 and J is TRBJ2-5; TRBD2 is a possible D gene (5 bases). Sequencing used peripheral blood or thyroid tissue (not recorded which). The CDR3 loop is CASSDGKVETQYF. The CDR3 DNA sequence: TGCGCCAGCAGTGACGGGAAGGTAGAGACCCAGTACTTC. Filled out from reference TRBV5-1 and TRBJ2-5, the complete variable domain reads KAGVTQTPRYLIKTRGQQVTLSCSPISGHRSVSWYQQTPGQGLQFLFEYFSETQRNKGNFPGRFSGRQFSNSRSEMNVSTLELGDSALYLCASSDGKVETQYFGPGTRLLVL.